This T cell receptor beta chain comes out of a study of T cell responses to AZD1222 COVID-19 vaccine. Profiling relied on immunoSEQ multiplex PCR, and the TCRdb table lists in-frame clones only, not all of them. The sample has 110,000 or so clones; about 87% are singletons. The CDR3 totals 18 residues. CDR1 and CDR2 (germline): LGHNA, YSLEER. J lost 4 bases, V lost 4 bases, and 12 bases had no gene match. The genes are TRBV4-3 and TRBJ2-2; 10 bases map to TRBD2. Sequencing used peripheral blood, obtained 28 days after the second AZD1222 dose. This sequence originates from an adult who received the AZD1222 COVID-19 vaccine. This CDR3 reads CASSPGPGLAERTGELFF. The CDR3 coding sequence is TGCGCCAGCAGCCCAGGGCCAGGACTAGCGGAACGCACCGGGGAGCTGTTTTTT.